This TCR beta chain was found in a study of patients and donors after allogeneic stem cell transplantation. TCRdb used MiXCR to reprocess the RT-PCR reads, holding one entry per CDR3 protein. The sample consists of about 960,000 distinct CDR3 sequences, approximately 19% of them appearing once. Sequencing used blood, either unsorted or a sorted T cell fraction (not recorded which). The clonotype comes from a human donor who was either an allogeneic HSCT recipient or a stem cell or donor lymphocyte infusion donor (not recorded which). It is not recorded whose cells these are; they may come from a transplant donor.

For the CDR3, the DNA is TGTGCCAGCAGCTTAACGGGCGGGAGCTCCTACAATGAGCAGTTCTTC. Protein: CASSLTGGSSYNEQFF. The chain carries TRBV7-3 and TRBJ2-1; 7 bases map to TRBD2. The CDR3 is 16 amino acids. J lost 0 bases, V lost 0 bases, and 2 bases had no gene match. Germline CDR1 reads SGHTA; CDR2 reads FQGTGA.